This T cell receptor (beta chain) was sequenced for a study of cytomegalovirus exposure and HLA in healthy donors. Primers included in the PCR were 60 Vbeta and 13 Jbeta primers. Clones were read by immunoSEQ multiplex PCR, and TCRdb kept only the in-frame ones, dropping some. The table shows 100,000 to 150,000 clones, with over 60% occurring only once. The ends lost 4 bases at V and 3 bases at J; junction bases unmatched: 4. Germline V gives CDR1 MNHEY, CDR2 SMNVEV (reference sequence). This CDR3 is built from 15 residues. This clonotype originated in a man between 18 and 29 years old in good health and CMV-seronegative. V usage is TRBV27 and J usage is TRBJ2-7, with 12 bases aligning to TRBD2. Sequencing was carried out using PBMCs. Here the CDR3 reads CASSYRTSGVYEQYF. CDR3 sequence (DNA): TGTGCCAGCAGTTACAGGACTAGCGGGGTCTACGAGCAGTACTTC.